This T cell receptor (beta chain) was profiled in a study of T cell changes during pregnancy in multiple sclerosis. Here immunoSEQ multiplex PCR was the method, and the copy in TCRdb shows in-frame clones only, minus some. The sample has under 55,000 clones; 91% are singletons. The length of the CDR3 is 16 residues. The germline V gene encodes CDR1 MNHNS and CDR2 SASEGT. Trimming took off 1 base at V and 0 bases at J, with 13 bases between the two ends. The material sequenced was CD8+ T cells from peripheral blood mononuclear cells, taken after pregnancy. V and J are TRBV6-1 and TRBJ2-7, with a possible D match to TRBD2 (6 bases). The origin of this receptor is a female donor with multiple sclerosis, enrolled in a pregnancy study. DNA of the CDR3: TGTGCCAGCAGTGAAGGAACTAGCAGAGACTCCTACGAGCAGTACTTC. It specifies CASSEGTSRDSYEQYF.